The source of this TCR beta chain is a study of shared clonotypes between healthy human individuals. The naive CD8 population came from CD45RO-negative cells selected for CCR7, without terminally differentiated effector memory CD45RA+ cells. The CDR3 length is 15 residues. Trimming removed 0 bases at V and 7 bases at J, with 13 bases between. The V gene's germline CDR1 is MNHEY and CDR2 SMNVEV (reference sequence). Sequencing was performed with immunoSEQ multiplex PCR; in TCRdb, only in-frame clones are kept and a portion is missing. Among around 700,000 clones listed, under 95% were seen once. The chain combines TRBV27 with TRBJ1-5; D unclear. This receptor was taken from a man between 25 and 39 years old in good health. Sample: naive CD8+ T cells sorted from blood. CDR3 sequence (DNA): TGTGCCAGCAGTTTATCCCCCTCTTCTCCCCAGCCCCAGCATTTT. Translation: CASSLSPSSPQPQHF.